What follows are 30 T cell receptor beta chains derived from one specimen sequenced in a study of blood T cell repertoires in COVID-19. The protocol was immunoSEQ multiplex PCR, while the TCRdb copy is restricted to in-frame clones and leaves out a portion. The sample includes 200,000 to 300,000 clones, around 90% of them seen just once. The specimen was peripheral blood. These receptors originate from a man under 40 with COVID-19, enrolled during active disease.

A single count supports this clone. The chain combines TRBV19 with TRBJ1-5; D is unclear. Germline CDR1 LNHDA, CDR2 SQIVND (reference sequence). The germline V and J ends were trimmed by 3 bases and 3 bases, with 15 bases remaining between them. The CDR3 contains 16 residues. CDR3 sequence: CASSIGPLTNNQPQHF. CDR3 DNA: TGTGCCAGTAGTATCGGTCCGCTCACTAACAATCAGCCCCAGCATTTT.

This chain joins TRBV2 and TRBJ2-1, with TRBD2 identical over 9 bases. CDR1 is SNHLY, CDR2 FYNNEI, per germline. CDR3 size: 17 residues. Trimming at V came to 0 bases and at J to 8 bases, leaving 11 bases not matched to a gene. CDR3 loop: CASSEALHSGGSDEQFF. In DNA form, the CDR3 reads TGTGCCAGCAGTGAAGCGCTTCACAGCGGGGGGTCAGATGAGCAGTTCTTC.

This chain joins TRBV2 and TRBJ1-1, with D unclear. Deletions cut 7 bases from V and 2 bases from J, with 14 bases between. The CDR3 contains 14 residues. CDR1 is SNHLY and CDR2 is FYNNEI in the germline V gene. In nucleotides, the CDR3 is TGTGCCAGCAATCGATACCCTCTAAACACTGAAGCTTTCTTT. This encodes CASNRYPLNTEAFF.

The chain has TRBV10-3 and TRBJ1-5; 8 nucleotides agree with TRBD1. This CDR3 has 15 amino acids. CDR1 and CDR2 (germline): ENHRY, SYGVKD. Trimming at V came to 3 bases and at J to 3 bases, leaving 4 bases not matched to a gene. The CDR3 reads CAISENRGDNQPQHF. Here the CDR3 DNA reads TGTGCCATCAGTGAAAACAGGGGGGACAATCAGCCCCAGCATTTT.

V gene TRBV5-5 combines with J gene TRBJ1-2; TRBD1 is a possible D gene (6 bases). V was cut by 4 bases and J by 0 bases, with 19 bases left in between. The CDR3 is made up of 17 amino acids. Germline V gives CDR1 SGHKS, CDR2 YYEKEE (reference sequence). The CDR3, as DNA: TGTGCCAGCAGCACTGGACAGTCGGCCCGCTCTAACTATGGCTACACCTTC. Its translation is CASSTGQSARSNYGYTF.

The CDR3 sequence is CASSITSLGADTQYF. CDR3 sequence (DNA): TGTGCCAGCAGCATCACTAGCCTGGGGGCAGATACGCAGTATTTT. V usage is TRBV11-2 and J usage is TRBJ2-3, with D perhaps matching TRBD2 (6 bases). There are 15 residues in the CDR3. Trimming removed 5 bases from V and 4 bases from J, with 16 bases in between. In germline, CDR1 is SGHAT, CDR2 FQNNGV.

The chain links TRBV4-1 to TRBJ2-7, with D perhaps matching TRBD1 (5 bases). Germline V CDR1 and CDR2: MGHRA, YSYEKL. The CDR3 extends over 13 amino acids. The germline V and J ends were trimmed by 4 bases and 3 bases, with 10 bases remaining between them. The CDR3 bases are TGCGCCAGCAGCCCACGACAGTACTACGAGCAGTACTTC. Encoded protein: CASSPRQYYEQYF.

The CDR3 nucleotides are TGTGCCATCAGCGGACTAGCGGGGGGACCGAACACCGGGGAGCTGTTTTTT. This sequence encodes CAISGLAGGPNTGELFF. This rearrangement joins TRBV10-3 to TRBJ2-2; 14 bases are a match to TRBD2. The germline gives CDR1 ENHRY, CDR2 SYGVKD. V lost 6 bases and J lost 0; bases outside the gene matches: 3. This CDR3 comprises 17 residues.

This chain connects TRBV25-1 to TRBJ1-5, with D hard to call. CDR3 size: 14 residues. Germline V gene data show CDR1 as MGHDK and CDR2 as SYGVNS. Deletions cut 2 bases from V and 1 base from J, with 6 bases between. CDR3 DNA: TGTGCCAGCAGTGAAACAAAAAGCAATCAGCCCCAGCATTTT. Translated, it gives CASSETKSNQPQHF.

This clone was detected a few times. This sequence joins TRBV4-1 and TRBJ1-1; no firm D call. Germline values: CDR1 MGHRA, CDR2 YSYEKL. The CDR3 sequence is 12 residues long. V lost 0 bases, J lost 11 bases, and 10 bases lay in between. The DNA of the CDR3 is TGCGCCAGCAGCCAAGAGGCGGGTCCCGCTTTCTTT. Protein product: CASSQEAGPAFF.

The chain joins TRBV5-6 to TRBJ2-1; 7 positions agree with TRBD1. From germline, CDR1 is SGHDT and CDR2 YYEEEE. V was clipped by 3 bases and J by 2 bases; unmatched bases: 8. The CDR3 contains 16 residues. In nucleotides, the CDR3 is TGTGCCAGCAGCTCCCGGACAGGAGTAACCTACAATGAGCAGTTCTTC. Its protein is CASSSRTGVTYNEQFF.

The chain couples TRBV28 to TRBJ2-3, with unresolved D. The CDR3 loop spans 11 amino acids. The germline V gene encodes CDR1 MDHEN and CDR2 SYDVKM. Trimming pared 6 bases from V and 2 bases from J, leaving 3 bases between. The CDR3 spells CASSHTDTQYF. CDR3 sequence (DNA): TGTGCCAGCAGCCACACAGATACGCAGTATTTT.

The chain is built from TRBV6-6 and TRBJ1-1, with 9 bases identical to TRBD1. CDR1 is MNHNY, CDR2 SVGAGI, per germline (reference sequence). V shed 2 bases and J 11 bases; nucleotides not matched to a gene: 15. CDR3 length equals 16 residues. This CDR3 reads CASSYPGQGLKIGAFF. The CDR3 DNA reads TGTGCCAGCAGTTACCCTGGACAGGGGCTTAAAATTGGGGCTTTCTTT.

This chain uses TRBV7-2 with TRBJ1-3, with a possible D match to TRBD1 (5 bases). This CDR3 region has 16 residues. Germline V gene lookup returns CDR1 SGHTA and CDR2 FQGNSA. Between the trimmed V and J ends, which lost 0 bases and 4 bases, there was a span of 13 bases. CDR3 loop: CASSLAFQGTGNTIYF. The CDR3 nucleotides read TGTGCCAGCAGCTTAGCGTTCCAGGGAACGGGAAACACCATATATTTT.

The V gene is TRBV30, the J gene TRBJ1-5, with D possibly TRBD1 on 5 matching bases. Trimming took 2 bases from V and 6 from J, leaving 14 bases between them. Germline CDR1 GTSNPN, CDR2 SVGIG (reference sequence). This CDR3 has 14 residues. CDR3 sequence reads: CAWSFGGEVQPQHF. The CDR3 coding sequence is TGTGCCTGGAGTTTCGGGGGGGAGGTTCAGCCCCAGCATTTT.

The rearrangement links TRBV6-5 to TRBJ2-5; tentative D call: TRBD2 (6 bases). The CDR3 consists of 14 residues. The germline CDR1 and CDR2 sequences are MNHEY and SVGAGI. V gave up 4 bases and J gave up 0 bases, with 9 bases separating them. Written as DNA, the CDR3 is TGTGCCAGCAGTTCCCGCGGGGACCAAGAGACCCAGTACTTC. Residues: CASSSRGDQETQYF.

In its sample, this clone was seen once. The chain employs TRBV15 and TRBJ2-4, with a weak D call TRBD1 (5 bases). Trimming left V 3 bases short and J 7 bases short, with 10 bases between. Germline CDR1 is LNHNV and CDR2 is YYDKDF (reference sequence). The CDR3 is 13 amino acids. The CDR3: CATSRGPGNIQYF. The DNA of the CDR3 is TGTGCCACCAGCAGGGGGCCGGGCAACATTCAGTACTTC.

V and J are TRBV7-9 and TRBJ1-6; D gene unclear. The V end lost 6 bases, the J end lost 10 bases, and 7 bases lay between the germline ends. This CDR3 region has 11 residues. In germline, CDR1 is SEHNR, CDR2 FQNEAQ (reference sequence). The CDR3 nucleotides are TGTGCCAGCAGTAGTTCGTCACCCCTCCACTTT. It yields the protein CASSSSSPLHF.

The chain is built from TRBV18 and TRBJ1-1; no clear D gene. The CDR3 runs 14 residues. V lost 5 bases and J 0 bases, leaving 10 bases between the germline ends. From germline, CDR1 is KGHSH and CDR2 LQKENI. CDR3 amino acids: CASSGERLNTEAFF. Written as DNA, the CDR3 is TGTGCCAGCTCAGGAGAACGCTTGAACACTGAAGCTTTCTTT.

The chain carries TRBV6-5 and TRBJ1-2; D perhaps matches TRBD1 (5 bases). The CDR3 runs to 16 residues. Trimming cost V 0 bases and J 1 base, with 12 bases left between them. CDR1 is MNHEY, CDR2 SVGAGI, per germline. CDR3 in amino acids: CASSYSSGINNYGYTF. DNA for the CDR3: TGTGCCAGCAGTTACTCATCAGGGATTAATAACTATGGCTACACCTTC.

This clone has just one count. V is TRBV6-5 and J is TRBJ1-2; TRBD1 matches 8 bases. V dropped 1 base and J dropped 8; count of bases not matched to a gene: 12. CDR3 length: 16 amino acids. Germline V gene data show CDR1 as MNHEY and CDR2 as SVGAGI. As DNA, the CDR3 is TGTGCCAGCAGTTACTGGGGTCAGGGGGCAAAAGGGGGCTACACCTTC. It is translated as CASSYWGQGAKGGYTF.

The chain couples TRBV28 to TRBJ1-4; a possible D gene is TRBD1 (5 bases). The V and J ends lost 5 bases and 5 bases respectively, with 18 bases between them. The CDR3 runs to 16 residues. Germline V gene sequence: CDR1 MDHEN, CDR2 SYDVKM. The CDR3 DNA follows: TGTGCCAGCAGTCCGCCTGTACAGGTGCTAAATGAAAAACTGTTTTTT. This translates into CASSPPVQVLNEKLFF. The full variable domain, in which reference TRBV28 and TRBJ1-4 provide the parts outside the CDR3, is DVKVTQSSRYLVKRTGEKVFLECVQDMDHENMFWYRQDPGLGLRLIYFSYDVKMKEKGDIPEGYSVSREKKERFSLILESASTNQTSMYLCASSPPVQVLNEKLFFGSGTQLSVL.

This chain uses TRBV6-2 or TRBV6-3 with TRBJ1-3; D unresolved. The CDR3 contains 15 residues. Trimming took off 2 bases at V and 0 bases at J, with 8 bases between the two ends. In germline, CDR1 is MNHEY, CDR2 SVGEGT. The CDR3 loop reads CASSYDQDSGNTIYF. In DNA, the CDR3 is TGTGCCAGCAGTTACGACCAGGACTCTGGAAACACCATATATTTT.

The V call is TRBV15, the J call TRBJ2-7; no firm D call. Germline V gene sequence: CDR1 LNHNV, CDR2 YYDKDF (reference sequence). This CDR3 is 15 amino acids long. Trimming stripped 0 bases from V and 1 base from J, with 10 bases between. The CDR3 DNA sequence: TGTGCCACCAGCAGAGATCCTCGGAGTTCCTACGAGCAGTACTTC. It codes for CATSRDPRSSYEQYF.

This sequence joins TRBV6-5 and TRBJ2-7, with TRBD1 identical over 12 bases. The CDR3 has 16 amino acids. Germline V lookup: CDR1 MNHEY, CDR2 SVGAGI. V shed 3 bases and J 7 bases; nucleotides not matched to a gene: 10. CDR3 region: CASSYPPGQGAREQYF. CDR3 nucleotides: TGTGCCAGCAGTTATCCTCCGGGACAGGGGGCTCGGGAGCAGTACTTC.

This sequence joins TRBV6-5 and TRBJ1-2, with 7 bases matching TRBD1. Trimming took 6 bases from V and 8 from J; bases not matched to a gene: 3. The CDR3 has 11 residues. The germline V gene has CDR1 MNHEY and CDR2 SVGAGI. CDR3 DNA sequence: TGTGCCAGCAGGAACAGGGGCGGCTACACCTTC. Amino acids: CASRNRGGYTF.

The chain recombines TRBV5-4 with TRBJ1-2; D is unclear. The V gene lost 4 bases and the J gene lost 8 bases, with 18 bases spanning the gap. CDR3 length: 14 residues. Germline V gene lookup returns CDR1 SGHNT and CDR2 YYREEE (reference sequence). The CDR3 spells CASSPSGSGGGYTF. The CDR3 DNA follows: TGTGCCAGCAGCCCCTCCGGCAGTGGAGGGGGCTACACCTTC.

The chain links TRBV7-9 to TRBJ2-7; weak D call: TRBD2 (6 bases). Trimming stripped 1 base from V and 6 bases from J, with 10 bases between. The CDR3 extends over 13 amino acids. Germline V gene sequence: CDR1 SEHNR, CDR2 FQNEAQ (reference sequence). CDR3 DNA sequence: TGTGCCAGCAGCTTAGGTCCGGGAGCCGAGCAGTACTTC. Its protein product is CASSLGPGAEQYF.

The chain employs TRBV27 and TRBJ1-3, with TRBD1 matching over 7 bases. The CDR3 spans 15 residues. V was pared by 5 bases and J by 0 bases, with 4 bases of the junction left unmatched. CDR1 is MNHEY and CDR2 is SMNVEV in the germline V gene (reference sequence). The CDR3 sequence is CASSPRGYSGNTIYF. The CDR3 nucleotides read TGTGCCAGCAGTCCCAGGGGGTACTCTGGAAACACCATATATTTT.

V gene TRBV4-1 combines with J gene TRBJ1-1; D remains unclear. The CDR3 extends over 14 amino acids. The ends were cut back, 1 base at V and 0 bases at J, with 6 bases in the middle. The germline CDR1 and CDR2 sequences are MGHRA and YSYEKL. CDR3 sequence reads: CASSQAQLNTEAFF. The DNA for the CDR3 is TGCGCCAGCAGCCAAGCACAGCTGAACACTGAAGCTTTCTTT.